This T cell receptor (beta chain) was captured by sequencing in a study of blood T cell repertoires in COVID-19. This clone occurred once. Clinical histories supplied by participants themselves formed the basis of cohort assignment. Within the 2 weeks before study entry, each person in the exposed group met a COVID-19 case. The repertoire was sequenced with immunoSEQ multiplex PCR; TCRdb's copy has only in-frame clones and lacks some. The sample shows more than 250,000 clones, roughly four fifths of them seen only once. The CDR3 runs 17 residues. J gave up 4 bases and V 5 bases, and 13 bases lay outside the gene matches. In germline, CDR1 is SEHNR, CDR2 FQNEAQ (reference sequence).

Sequenced material: PBMCs or T cells enriched from blood (not recorded which). This TCR derives from a man aged 35-49 years who had been exposed to COVID-19. This sequence joins TRBV7-9 and TRBJ1-2; TRBD1 aligns across 10 bases. CDR3 coding DNA: TGTGCCAGCAGCGGAGGGGGTGGGACAGGGGAATTCTATGGCTACACCTTC. Amino acid sequence: CASSGGGGTGEFYGYTF.